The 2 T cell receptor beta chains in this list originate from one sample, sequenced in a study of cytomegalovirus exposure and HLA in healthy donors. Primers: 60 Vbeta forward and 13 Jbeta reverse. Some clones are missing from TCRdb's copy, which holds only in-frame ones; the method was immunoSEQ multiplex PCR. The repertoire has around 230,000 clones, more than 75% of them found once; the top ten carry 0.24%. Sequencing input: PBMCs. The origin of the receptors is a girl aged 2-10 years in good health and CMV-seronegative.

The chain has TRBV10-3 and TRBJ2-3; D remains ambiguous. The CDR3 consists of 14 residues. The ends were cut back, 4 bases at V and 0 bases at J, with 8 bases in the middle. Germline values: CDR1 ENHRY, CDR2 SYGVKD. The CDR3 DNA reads TGTGCCATCAGTGCGTTTGGCAGCACAGATACGCAGTATTTT. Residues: CAISAFGSTDTQYF.

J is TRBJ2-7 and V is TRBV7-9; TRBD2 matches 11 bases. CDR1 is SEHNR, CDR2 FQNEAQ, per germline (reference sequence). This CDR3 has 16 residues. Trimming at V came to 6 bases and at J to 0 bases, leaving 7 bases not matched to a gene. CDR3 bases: TGTGCCAGCAGTTTATCTAGCGGGAGGTCCTCCTACGAGCAGTACTTC. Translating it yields CASSLSSGRSSYEQYF.